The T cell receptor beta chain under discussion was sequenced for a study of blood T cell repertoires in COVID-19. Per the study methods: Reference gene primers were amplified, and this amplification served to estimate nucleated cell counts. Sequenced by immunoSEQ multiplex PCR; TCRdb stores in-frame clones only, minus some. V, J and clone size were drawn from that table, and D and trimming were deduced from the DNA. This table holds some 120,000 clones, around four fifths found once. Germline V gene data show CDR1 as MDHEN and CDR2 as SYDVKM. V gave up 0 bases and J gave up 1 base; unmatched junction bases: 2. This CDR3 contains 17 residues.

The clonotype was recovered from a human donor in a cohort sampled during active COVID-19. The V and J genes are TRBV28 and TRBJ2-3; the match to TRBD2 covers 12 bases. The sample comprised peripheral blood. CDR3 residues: CASSLWSSGRGTDTQYF. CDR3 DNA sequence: TGTGCCAGCAGTTTATGGTCTAGCGGGAGGGGCACAGATACGCAGTATTTT.